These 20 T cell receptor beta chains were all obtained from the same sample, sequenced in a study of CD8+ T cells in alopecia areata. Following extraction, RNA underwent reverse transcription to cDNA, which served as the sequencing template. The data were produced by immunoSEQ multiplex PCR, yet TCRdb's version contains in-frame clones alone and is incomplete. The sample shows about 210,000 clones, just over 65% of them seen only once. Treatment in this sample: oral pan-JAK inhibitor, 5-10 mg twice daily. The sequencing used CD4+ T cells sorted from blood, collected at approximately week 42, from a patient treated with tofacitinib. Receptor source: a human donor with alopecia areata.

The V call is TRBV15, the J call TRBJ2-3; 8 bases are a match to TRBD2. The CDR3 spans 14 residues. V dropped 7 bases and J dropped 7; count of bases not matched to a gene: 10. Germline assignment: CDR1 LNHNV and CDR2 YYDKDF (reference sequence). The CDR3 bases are TGTGCCACCACCCCGGGGGGGAACCAAAATACGCAGTATTTT. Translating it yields CATTPGGNQNTQYF.

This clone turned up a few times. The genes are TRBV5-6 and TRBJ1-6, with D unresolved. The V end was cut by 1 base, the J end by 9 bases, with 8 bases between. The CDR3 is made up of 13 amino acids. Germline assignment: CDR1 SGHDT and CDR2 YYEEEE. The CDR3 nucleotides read TGTGCCAGCAGCTTGACAGCAAGTTCACCCCTCCACTTT. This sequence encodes CASSLTASSPLHF.

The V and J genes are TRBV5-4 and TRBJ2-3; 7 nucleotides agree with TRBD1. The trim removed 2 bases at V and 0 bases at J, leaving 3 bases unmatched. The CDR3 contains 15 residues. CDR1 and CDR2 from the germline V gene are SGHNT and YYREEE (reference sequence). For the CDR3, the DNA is TGTGCCAGCAGCTTCCGGGACAGTAGCACAGATACGCAGTATTTT. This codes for CASSFRDSSTDTQYF.

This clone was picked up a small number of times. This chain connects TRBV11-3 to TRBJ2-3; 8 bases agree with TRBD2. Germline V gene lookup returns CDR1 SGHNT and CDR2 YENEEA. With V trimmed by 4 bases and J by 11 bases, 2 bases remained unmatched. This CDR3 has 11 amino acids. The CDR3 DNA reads TGTGCCAGCAGCTCCGGGGGGGAGCAGTATTTT. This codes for CASSSGGEQYF.

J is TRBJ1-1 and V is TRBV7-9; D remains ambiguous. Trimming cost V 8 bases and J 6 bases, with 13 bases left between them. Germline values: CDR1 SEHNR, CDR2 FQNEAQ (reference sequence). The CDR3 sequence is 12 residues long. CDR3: CASGKSDAEAFF. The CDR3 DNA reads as TGTGCCAGCGGGAAATCAGACGCTGAAGCTTTCTTT.

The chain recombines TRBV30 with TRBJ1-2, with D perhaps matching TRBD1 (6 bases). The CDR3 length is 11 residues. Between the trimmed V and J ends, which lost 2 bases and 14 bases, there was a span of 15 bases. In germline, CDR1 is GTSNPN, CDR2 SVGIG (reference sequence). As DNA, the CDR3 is TGTGCCTGGAGTCCTTTGGGACACGGGACCTTC. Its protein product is CAWSPLGHGTF.

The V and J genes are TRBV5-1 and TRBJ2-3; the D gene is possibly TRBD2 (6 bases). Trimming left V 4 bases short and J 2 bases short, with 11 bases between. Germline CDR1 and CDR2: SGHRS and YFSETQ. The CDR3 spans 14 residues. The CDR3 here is CASSDGEVTDTQYF. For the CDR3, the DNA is TGCGCCAGCAGCGACGGGGAGGTCACAGATACGCAGTATTTT.

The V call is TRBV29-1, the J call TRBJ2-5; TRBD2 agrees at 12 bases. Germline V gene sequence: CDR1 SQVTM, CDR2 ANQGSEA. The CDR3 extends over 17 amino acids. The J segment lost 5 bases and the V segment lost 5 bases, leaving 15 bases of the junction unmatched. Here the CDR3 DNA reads TGCAGCGTTCGACCTCTAACTCTAGCGGGGGGGAGGGAGACCCAGTACTTC. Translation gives CSVRPLTLAGGRETQYF.

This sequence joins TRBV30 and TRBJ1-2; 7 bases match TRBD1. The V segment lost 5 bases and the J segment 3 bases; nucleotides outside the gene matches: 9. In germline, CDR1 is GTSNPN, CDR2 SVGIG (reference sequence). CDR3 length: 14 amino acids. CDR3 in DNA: TGTGCCTGGGCCCGGACAGGTCGGGACTATGGCTACACCTTC. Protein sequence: CAWARTGRDYGYTF.

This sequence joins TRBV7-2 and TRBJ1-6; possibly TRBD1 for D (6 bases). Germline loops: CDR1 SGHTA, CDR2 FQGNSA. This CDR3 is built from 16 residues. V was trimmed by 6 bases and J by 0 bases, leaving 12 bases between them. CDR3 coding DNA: TGTGCCAGCAGACCGAGGGGGAGCTCCTATAATTCACCCCTCCACTTT. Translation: CASRPRGSSYNSPLHF. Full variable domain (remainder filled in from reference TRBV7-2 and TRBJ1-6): GAGVSQSPSNKVTEKGKDVELRCDPISGHTALYWYRQSLGQGLEFLIYFQGNSAPDKSGLPSDRFSAERTGGSVSTLTIQRTQQEDSAVYLCASRPRGSSYNSPLHFGNGTRLTVT.

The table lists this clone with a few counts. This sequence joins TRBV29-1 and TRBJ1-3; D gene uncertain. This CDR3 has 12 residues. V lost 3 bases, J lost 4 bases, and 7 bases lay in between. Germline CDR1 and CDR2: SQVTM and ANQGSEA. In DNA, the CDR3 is TGCAGCGTTGAGGTCGGCGGAAACACCATATATTTT. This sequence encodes CSVEVGGNTIYF.

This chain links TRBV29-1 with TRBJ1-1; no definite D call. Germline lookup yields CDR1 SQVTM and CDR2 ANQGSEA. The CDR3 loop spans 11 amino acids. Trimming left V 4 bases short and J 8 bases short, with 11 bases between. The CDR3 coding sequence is TGCAGCGTTGTGATTAAAGCGGAAGCTTTCTTT. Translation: CSVVIKAEAFF.

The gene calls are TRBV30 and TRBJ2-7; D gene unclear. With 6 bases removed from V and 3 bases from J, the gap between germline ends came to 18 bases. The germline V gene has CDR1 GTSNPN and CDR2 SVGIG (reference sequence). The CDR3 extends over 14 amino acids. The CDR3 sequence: CACTRPPGRYEQYF. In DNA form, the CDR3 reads TGTGCCTGCACCCGACCCCCCGGGCGCTACGAGCAGTACTTC.

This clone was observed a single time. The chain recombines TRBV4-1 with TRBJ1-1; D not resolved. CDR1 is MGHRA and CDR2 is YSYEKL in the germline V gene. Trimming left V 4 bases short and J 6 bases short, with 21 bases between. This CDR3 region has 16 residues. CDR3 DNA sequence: TGCGCCAGCAGCCGGGATAGGGCCCGGGGAGTTGCTGAAGCTTTCTTT. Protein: CASSRDRARGVAEAFF.

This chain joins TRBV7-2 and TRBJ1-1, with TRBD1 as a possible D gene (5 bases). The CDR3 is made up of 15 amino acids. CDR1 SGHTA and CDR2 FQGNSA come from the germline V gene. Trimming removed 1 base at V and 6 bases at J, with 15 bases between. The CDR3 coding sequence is TGTGCCAGCAGCTTAGAGGCGGGGGGGACTGCTGAAGCTTTCTTT. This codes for CASSLEAGGTAEAFF.

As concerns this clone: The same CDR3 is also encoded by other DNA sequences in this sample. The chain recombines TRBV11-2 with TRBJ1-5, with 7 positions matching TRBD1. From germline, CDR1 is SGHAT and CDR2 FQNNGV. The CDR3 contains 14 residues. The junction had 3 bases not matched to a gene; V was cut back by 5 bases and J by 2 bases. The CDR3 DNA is TGTGCCAGCAGCCTTGGACAGGGCAATCAGCCCCAGCATTTT. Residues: CASSLGQGNQPQHF.

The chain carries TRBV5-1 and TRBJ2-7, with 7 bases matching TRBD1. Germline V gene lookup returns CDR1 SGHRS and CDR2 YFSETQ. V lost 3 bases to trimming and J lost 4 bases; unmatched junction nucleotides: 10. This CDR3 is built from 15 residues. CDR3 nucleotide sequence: TGCGCCAGCAGCTACAGACAGGGACGAAGGTACGAGCAGTACTTC. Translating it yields CASSYRQGRRYEQYF.

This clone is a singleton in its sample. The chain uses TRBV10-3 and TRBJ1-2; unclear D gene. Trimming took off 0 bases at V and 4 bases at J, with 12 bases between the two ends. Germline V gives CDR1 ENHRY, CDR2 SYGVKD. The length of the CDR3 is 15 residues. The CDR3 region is CAISESIVAAYGYTF. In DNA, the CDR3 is TGTGCCATCAGTGAGTCGATCGTGGCAGCCTATGGCTACACCTTC.

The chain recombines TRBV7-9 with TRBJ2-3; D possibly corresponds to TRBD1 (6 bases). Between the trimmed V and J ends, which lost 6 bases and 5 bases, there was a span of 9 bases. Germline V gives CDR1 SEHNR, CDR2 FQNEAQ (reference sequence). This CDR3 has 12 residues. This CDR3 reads CASSRDKDTQYF. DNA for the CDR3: TGTGCCAGCAGTCGGGACAAAGATACGCAGTATTTT.

CDR3 DNA: TGTGCCAGCAGCTTGGTTAGCGGGGTGACAGATACGCAGTATTTT. The encoded protein is CASSLVSGVTDTQYF. The genes are TRBV5-4 and TRBJ2-3, with 8 bases that match TRBD2. Germline V gene data show CDR1 as SGHNT and CDR2 as YYREEE (reference sequence). V gave up 0 bases and J gave up 3 bases; unmatched junction bases: 3. This CDR3 is built from 15 residues.